This T cell receptor beta chain was sequenced in a study of CD8 T cells in ankylosing spondylitis. Study outcomes and limitations: Reportedly, disease-linked clones are significantly enriched in ankylosing spondylitis patients' matched synovial fluid.

This clonotype occurred a few times. Its antigen is not known. Quantitative molecular-barcoded 5'-RACE generated the TCR beta libraries. TCRdb re-called the 5' RACE reads with MiXCR, one entry per CDR3 protein. The data contain some 130,000 distinct CDR3 sequences, about 7% of them singletons. In germline, CDR1 is SGHRS, CDR2 YFSETQ. This CDR3 is built from 14 residues. The V end was cut by 1 base, the J end by 1 base, with 9 bases between. The genes are TRBV5-1 and TRBJ2-7; unclear D gene. The sequenced material came from blood, either unsorted or a sorted T cell fraction (not recorded which). The sequence was collected from a female donor with ankylosing spondylitis or in good health (not recorded which). Written as DNA, the CDR3 is TGCGCCAGCAGCTTGCAGTCTGCGTCCTACGAGCAGTACTTC. It codes for CASSLQSASYEQYF. Variable domain in full (rest from reference TRBV5-1 and TRBJ2-7): KAGVTQTPRYLIKTRGQQVTLSCSPISGHRSVSWYQQTPGQGLQFLFEYFSETQRNKGNFPGRFSGRQFSNSRSEMNVSTLELGDSALYLCASSLQSASYEQYFGPGTRLTVT.